These 24 T cell receptor beta chains were sequenced from one sample in a study of PD-1 blockade in mismatch repair-deficient tumors. Time point reported: identical roughly eleven-day culture without peptide (control). Measured with immunoSEQ multiplex PCR; TCRdb has only the in-frame clones, and not every one. The sample holds about 14,000 clones, about nine tenths seen once. These TCRs are of unknown antigen specificity. The starting material was cells cultured in vitro, obtained from a patient treated with pembrolizumab. These receptors were obtained from an adult with mismatch repair-deficient cancer.

The chain combines TRBV27 with TRBJ1-1; 7 positions match TRBD1. Germline values: CDR1 MNHEY, CDR2 SMNVEV (reference sequence). The ends lost 5 bases at V and 6 bases at J; junction bases unmatched: 6. CDR3 size: 13 residues. As DNA, the CDR3 is TGTGCCAGCAGTAGATCAGGGGGGCCTGAAGCTTTCTTT. Amino acid sequence: CASSRSGGPEAFF.

This clone was seen only a few times. An end of the junction differs from the germline gene, which may be a read error. This rearrangement joins TRBV7-7 to TRBJ2-1, with 10 positions matching TRBD2. The germline gives CDR1 SSHAT, CDR2 FNYEAQ (reference sequence). The CDR3 spans 19 residues. The CDR3 spells CASSLAGVGAGGPGNEQFF. The DNA for the CDR3 is TGTGCTAGCAGCTTAGCAGGGGTTGGAGCGGGAGGGCCAGGCAATGAGCAGTTCTTC.

V and J are TRBV9 and TRBJ2-2; 9 nucleotides line up with TRBD2. The CDR3 is 16 residues long. V was pared by 0 bases and J by 7 bases, with 7 bases of the junction left unmatched. Germline V gene lookup returns CDR1 SGDLS and CDR2 YYNGEE. Here the CDR3 reads CASSVVGGRALGELFF. In DNA, the CDR3 is TGTGCCAGCAGCGTAGTGGGCGGGAGGGCCCTCGGGGAGCTGTTTTTT.

The V call is TRBV7-3, the J call TRBJ2-1; D perhaps matches TRBD2 (5 bases). V was shortened by 4 bases and J by 4 bases, with 14 bases between the two germline ends. This CDR3 spans 15 amino acids. CDR1 SGHTA and CDR2 FQGTGA come from the germline V gene. CDR3 bases: TGTGCCAGCAGCTCAGCGGTTACGGTTTACAATGAGCAGTTCTTC. It translates to CASSSAVTVYNEQFF.

This clone is a singleton in its sample. The V call is TRBV7-8, the J call TRBJ1-5; a weak D match, TRBD1 (6 bases). The CDR3 is made up of 17 amino acids. CDR1 is SGHVS, CDR2 FQNEAQ, per germline. V shed 1 base and J shed 7 bases, with 20 bases lying between them. The CDR3 sequence is CASSLGLIGGENQPQHF. CDR3 sequence (DNA): TGTGCCAGCAGCTTAGGATTGATCGGGGGCGAGAACCAGCCCCAGCATTTT.

V gene TRBV7-9 combines with J gene TRBJ1-1; no firm D call. The CDR3 sequence is 13 residues long. The germline V and J ends were trimmed by 1 base and 6 bases, with 9 bases remaining between them. CDR1 SEHNR and CDR2 FQNEAQ come from the germline V gene (reference sequence). The CDR3 DNA reads as TGTGCCAGCAGCTTAGACCCGGGCGCTGAAGCTTTCTTT. This encodes CASSLDPGAEAFF.

In its sample, this clone was seen a few times. The CDR3 here is CASSSTGTSGHEQFF. The CDR3 DNA is TGTGCCAGCAGTTCTACCGGGACTAGCGGGCATGAGCAGTTCTTC. The chain couples TRBV5-4 to TRBJ2-1; TRBD2 matches at 12 bases. V shed 5 bases and J 8 bases; nucleotides not matched to a gene: 8. Germline values: CDR1 SGHNT, CDR2 YYREEE (reference sequence). This CDR3 has 15 residues. Supplemented by reference TRBV5-4 and TRBJ2-1, the full variable domain reads ETGVTQSPTHLIKTRGQQVTLRCSSQSGHNTVSWYQQALGQGPQFIFQYYREEENGRGNFPPRFSGLQFPNYSSELNVNALELDDSALYLCASSSTGTSGHEQFFGPGTRLTVL.

This rearrangement joins TRBV7-6 to TRBJ2-7; maybe TRBD1 (5 bases). Between the trimmed V and J ends, which lost 5 bases and 3 bases, there was a span of 11 bases. CDR1 SGHVS and CDR2 FNYEAQ come from the germline V gene. CDR3 length: 13 residues. CDR3 region: CASSPQTGYEQYF. In DNA form, the CDR3 reads TGTGCCAGCAGCCCTCAAACAGGCTACGAGCAGTACTTC. Full variable domain (remainder filled in from reference TRBV7-6 and TRBJ2-7): GAGVSQSPRYKVTKRGQDVALRCDPISGHVSLYWYRQALGQGPEFLTYFNYEAQQDKSGLPNDRFSAERPEGSISTLTIQRTEQRDSAMYRCASSPQTGYEQYFGPGTRLTVT.

The rearrangement joins TRBV27 to TRBJ2-2; D uncertain. The CDR3 runs 14 residues. The germline V and J ends were trimmed by 3 bases and 2 bases, with 7 bases remaining between them. CDR1 and CDR2 from the germline V gene are MNHEY and SMNVEV (reference sequence). The CDR3: CASSFGLNTGELFF. The CDR3 coding sequence is TGTGCCAGCAGTTTCGGGCTAAACACCGGGGAGCTGTTTTTT.

The chain has TRBV19 and TRBJ2-7; D possibly corresponds to TRBD2 (6 bases). The germline CDR1 and CDR2 sequences are LNHDA and SQIVND (reference sequence). The CDR3 extends over 15 amino acids. Trimming removed 7 bases at V and 2 bases at J, with 18 bases between. As DNA, the CDR3 is TGTGCCAGTACCCCCGGAGTTAGCGGTACCTACGAGCAGTACTTC. Residues: CASTPGVSGTYEQYF.

This clone was seen more than once but under ten times. The rearrangement links TRBV6-1 to TRBJ1-5; D possibly corresponds to TRBD1 (6 bases). V lost 5 bases to trimming and J lost 2 bases, with 10 bases between them. Per germline, CDR1 MNHNS and CDR2 SASEGT. The CDR3 contains 14 residues. Written as DNA, the CDR3 is TGTGCCAGCAGTCACAGGGAAGGCAATCAGCCCCAGCATTTT. As protein: CASSHREGNQPQHF.

The V gene is TRBV19, the J gene TRBJ1-3; D not resolved. Trimming took 5 bases from V and 0 from J, leaving 11 bases between them. CDR1 LNHDA and CDR2 SQIVND come from the germline V gene (reference sequence). The CDR3 covers 15 residues. CDR3 DNA: TGTGCCAGTAGTTGGGGAGAGAGCTCTGGAAACACCATATATTTT. It translates to CASSWGESSGNTIYF.

This chain links TRBV19 with TRBJ1-1; D is ambiguous. Germline assignment: CDR1 LNHDA and CDR2 SQIVND (reference sequence). Between the trimmed V and J ends, which lost 6 bases and 4 bases, there was a span of 15 bases. There are 14 residues in the CDR3. The CDR3 DNA follows: TGTGCCAGTAGACCTTATCAGAAAGCCACTGAAGCTTTCTTT. It translates to CASRPYQKATEAFF.

J is TRBJ1-1 and V is TRBV15; possible D gene TRBD1, 5 bases. V was shortened by 4 bases and J by 5 bases, with 20 bases between the two germline ends. CDR3 length: 16 residues. Germline CDR1 reads LNHNV; CDR2 reads YYDKDF (reference sequence). CDR3 nucleotides: TGTGCCACCAGCAACCCCGGGACGGAAGTGTGGACTGAAGCTTTCTTT. Translating gives CATSNPGTEVWTEAFF.

This clone was found a few times. The CDR3 loop is CASSPLQGRRTTGELFF. Here the CDR3 DNA reads TGTGCCAGCTCACCACTGCAGGGGAGAAGGACCACCGGGGAGCTGTTTTTT. The V call is TRBV18, the J call TRBJ2-2, with D perhaps TRBD1 (6 bases). V was trimmed by 1 base and J by 4 bases, leaving 16 bases between them. The germline V gene encodes CDR1 KGHSH and CDR2 LQKENI. This CDR3 has 17 residues.

The chain combines TRBV6-5 with TRBJ1-6; TRBD1 aligns across 8 bases. CDR1 is MNHEY and CDR2 is SVGAGI in the germline V gene. The CDR3 loop spans 15 amino acids. The V segment lost 6 bases and the J segment 7 bases; nucleotides outside the gene matches: 8. CDR3 loop: CASRRTGTGNSPLHF. The CDR3 DNA reads as TGTGCCAGCAGGAGAACCGGGACAGGAAATTCACCCCTCCACTTT.

The rearrangement joins TRBV7-8 to TRBJ2-5; either TRBD1 or TRBD2 may supply D (5 bases each). Trimming removed 3 bases from V and 1 base from J, with 6 bases in between. The germline CDR1 and CDR2 sequences are SGHVS and FQNEAQ. This CDR3 is 13 amino acids long. CDR3 sequence reads: CASSLRGQETQYF. The CDR3 DNA reads TGTGCCAGCAGCTTGAGGGGCCAAGAGACCCAGTACTTC.

Worth noting for this clone: This sequence is one base from a far larger clone and is likely a read error. The identical CDR3 is also encoded by other nucleotide sequences in the sample. This chain connects TRBV5-6 to TRBJ2-7; 7 bases agree with TRBD2. Unmatched junction bases numbered 5, after V lost 4 bases and J lost 7 bases. The V gene's germline CDR1 is SGHDT and CDR2 YYEEEE. CDR3 length equals 12 residues. The CDR3 DNA reads as TGTGCCAGCAGCCCCCTGGGGGGGGAGCAGTACTTC. As protein: CASSPLGGEQYF.

The CDR3: CASSPSLSGMTYEQYF. In DNA, the CDR3 is TGTGCCAGCAGTCCATCACTTAGCGGGATGACCTACGAGCAGTACTTC. This rearrangement joins TRBV27 to TRBJ2-7; 8 bases are a match to TRBD2. The CDR3 has 16 residues. Trimming cost V 5 bases and J 2 bases; bases outside gene matches: 11. In germline, CDR1 is MNHEY, CDR2 SMNVEV (reference sequence).

The J gene is TRBJ2-1, the V gene TRBV5-1; perhaps TRBD1 as D (5 bases). Germline CDR1 SGHRS, CDR2 YFSETQ. The CDR3 has 14 amino acids. The ends were cut back, 1 base at V and 3 bases at J, with 8 bases in the middle. The CDR3 coding sequence is TGCGCCAGCAGCTTGCAGGGCTACTACAATGAGCAGTTCTTC. It specifies CASSLQGYYNEQFF.

The chain recombines TRBV11-3 with TRBJ2-3; 11 bases are a match to TRBD1. Trimming took 1 base from V and 2 from J; bases not matched to a gene: 11. Germline assignment: CDR1 SGHNT and CDR2 YENEEA. This CDR3 spans 19 amino acids. The CDR3 is CASSLGTGGVWAPTDTQYF. The DNA of the CDR3 is TGTGCCAGCAGCTTAGGGACAGGGGGCGTTTGGGCCCCCACAGATACGCAGTATTTT.

This clone was seen a single time. This chain uses TRBV5-1 with TRBJ1-1, with D hard to call. V was pared by 0 bases and J by 4 bases, with 10 bases between. Germline CDR1 is SGHRS and CDR2 is YFSETQ. CDR3 length: 14 residues. The CDR3 protein is CASSLAAGITEAFF. CDR3 bases: TGCGCCAGCAGCTTGGCCGCGGGGATCACTGAAGCTTTCTTT.

This clone has only one observation. This rearrangement joins TRBV11-1 to TRBJ1-1; tentative D call: TRBD1 (6 bases). V lost 3 bases, J lost 1 base, and 15 bases lay in between. The CDR3 loop spans 16 amino acids. Germline CDR1 SGHAT, CDR2 FQDESV (reference sequence). For the CDR3, the DNA is TGTGCCAGCAGCTTGGGACAAGGGGACGCGAACACTGAAGCTTTCTTT. Its translation is CASSLGQGDANTEAFF. The whole variable domain, remainder taken from reference TRBV11-1 and TRBJ1-1, is EAEVAQSPRYKITEKSQAVAFWCDPISGHATLYWYRQILGQGPELLVQFQDESVVDDSQLPKDRFSAERLKGVDSTLKIQPAELGDSAMYLCASSLGQGDANTEAFFGQGTRLTVV.

The rearrangement uses TRBV7-3 and TRBJ1-1; a weak D match, TRBD1 (5 bases). V was trimmed by 2 bases and J by 4 bases, leaving 11 bases between them. The CDR3 contains 14 residues. CDR1 is SGHTA and CDR2 is FQGTGA in the germline V gene. Here the CDR3 reads CASSLYGTGTEAFF. The DNA of the CDR3 is TGTGCCAGCAGCTTATATGGGACCGGCACTGAAGCTTTCTTT.